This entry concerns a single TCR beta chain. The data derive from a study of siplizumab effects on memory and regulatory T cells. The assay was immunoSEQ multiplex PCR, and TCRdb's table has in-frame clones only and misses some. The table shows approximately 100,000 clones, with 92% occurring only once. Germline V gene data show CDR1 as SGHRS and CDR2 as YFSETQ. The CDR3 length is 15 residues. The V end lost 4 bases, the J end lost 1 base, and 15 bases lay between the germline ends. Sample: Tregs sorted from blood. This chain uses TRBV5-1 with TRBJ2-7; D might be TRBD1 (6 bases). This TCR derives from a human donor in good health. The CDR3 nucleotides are TGCGCCAGCAGCCCAGGGACACTTCCTTCCTACGAGCAGTACTTC. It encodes CASSPGTLPSYEQYF.